Below are 26 T cell receptor beta chains sequenced from a single sample in a study of blood T cell repertoires in COVID-19. Sequencing was performed with immunoSEQ multiplex PCR; in TCRdb, only in-frame clones are kept and a portion is missing. The table has 240,000 or so clones, more than 75% seen once. Sequences were obtained from peripheral blood. The source is a woman in her thirties or forties who had recovered from COVID-19.

The rearrangement joins TRBV15 to TRBJ2-1, with D tentatively TRBD1 (6 bases). Germline assignment: CDR1 LNHNV and CDR2 YYDKDF (reference sequence). The CDR3 runs 15 residues. The V gene lost 0 bases and the J gene lost 8 bases, with 14 bases spanning the gap. Here the CDR3 reads CATSRDRGRGDEQFF. In DNA, the CDR3 is TGTGCCACCAGCAGAGATAGGGGCAGGGGCGATGAGCAGTTCTTC.

The chain combines TRBV4-1 with TRBJ1-1; D might be TRBD1 (6 bases). Germline V gene data show CDR1 as MGHRA and CDR2 as YSYEKL. CDR3 length: 16 residues. V shed 0 bases and J shed 7 bases, with 18 bases lying between them. CDR3 DNA: TGCGCCAGCAGCCAAGACCCTAGAGGGGGGGCTGGTGAAGCTTTCTTT. It specifies CASSQDPRGGAGEAFF.

The chain couples TRBV9 to TRBJ2-7, with D tentatively TRBD2 (5 bases). V was clipped by 3 bases and J by 9 bases, with 10 bases between them. The germline CDR1 and CDR2 sequences are SGDLS and YYNGEE. This CDR3 is built from 11 residues. The CDR3: CASSAGEGQYF. The CDR3 DNA follows: TGTGCCAGCAGCGCCGGGGAAGGGCAGTACTTC. Combining the CDR3 with reference TRBV9 and TRBJ2-7 gives the whole variable domain DSGVTQTPKHLITATGQRVTLRCSPRSGDLSVYWYQQSLDQGLQFLIQYYNGEERAKGNILERFSAQQFPDLHSELNLSSLELGDSALYFCASSAGEGQYFGPGTRLTVT.

The chain carries TRBV4-3 and TRBJ1-2, with D perhaps matching TRBD1 (6 bases). Per germline, CDR1 LGHNA and CDR2 YSLEER. V was trimmed by 0 bases and J by 8 bases, leaving 13 bases between them. This CDR3 is built from 14 residues. CDR3 region: CASSQDWDTGGYTF. For the CDR3, the DNA is TGCGCCAGCAGCCAAGATTGGGACACCGGCGGCTACACCTTC.

This clone occurred a few times. V is TRBV6-1 and J is TRBJ1-3; a possible D gene is TRBD1 (5 bases). The CDR3 consists of 14 residues. CDR1 and CDR2 from the germline V gene are MNHNS and SASEGT. V lost 3 bases and J 4 bases, leaving 10 bases between the germline ends. The DNA of the CDR3 is TGTGCCAGCAGTGAGGGGGGGTTAGGAAACACCATATATTTT. The encoded protein is CASSEGGLGNTIYF.

V is TRBV25-1 and J is TRBJ1-1, with D maybe TRBD1 (5 bases). Germline V CDR1 and CDR2: MGHDK, SYGVNS. The CDR3 is 13 residues long. Trimming took 6 bases from V and 5 from J, leaving 13 bases between them. CDR3 region: CASRIVGGTEAFF. As DNA, the CDR3 is TGTGCCAGCAGGATTGTTGGGGGGACTGAAGCTTTCTTT.

This sequence joins TRBV10-3 and TRBJ1-4, with a tentative D call TRBD1 (5 bases). V lost 3 bases, J lost 8 bases, and 13 bases lay in between. This CDR3 has 14 amino acids. Per germline, CDR1 ENHRY and CDR2 SYGVKD. The CDR3 nucleotides are TGTGCCATCAGTGAATCCTTGCGGGGCGAAAAACTGTTTTTT. Encoded protein: CAISESLRGEKLFF.

This chain uses TRBV20-1 with TRBJ2-5; 9 nucleotides match TRBD2. This CDR3 has 14 amino acids. Trimming at V came to 3 bases and at J to 2 bases, leaving 4 bases not matched to a gene. Germline V gene lookup returns CDR1 DFQATT and CDR2 SNEGSKA (reference sequence). The CDR3 DNA is TGCAGTGCTAGTGGGCTAGCGGGACAAGAGACCCAGTACTTC. It codes for CSASGLAGQETQYF.

This chain uses TRBV4-3 with TRBJ2-7; 8 nucleotides agree with TRBD1. With 3 bases clipped from V and 4 bases from J, the junction kept 23 bases outside the gene matches. CDR3 length equals 20 residues. Germline CDR1 reads LGHNA; CDR2 reads YSLEER. CDR3 coding DNA: TGCGCCAGCAGCCAGAACAGGCGGACAGGGCTGGGGGACTGGGTGTACGAGCAGTACTTC. It translates to CASSQNRRTGLGDWVYEQYF.

The chain employs TRBV7-9 and TRBJ1-2, with D hard to call. Trimming took off 5 bases at V and 4 bases at J, with 17 bases between the two ends. There are 15 residues in the CDR3. Germline-derived CDR1 and CDR2 are SEHNR and FQNEAQ (reference sequence). This chain's CDR3 is CASSPYAGLGYGYTF. CDR3 bases: TGTGCCAGCAGCCCTTACGCCGGTCTCGGCTATGGCTACACCTTC.

This chain connects TRBV12-3 or TRBV12-4 to TRBJ1-1; D not resolved. The CDR3 is 11 amino acids. V was trimmed by 3 bases and J by 8 bases, leaving 7 bases between them. Here the CDR3 reads CASSLVREAFF. The CDR3 nucleotides are TGTGCCAGCAGTTTGGTCCGGGAAGCTTTCTTT.

The genes are TRBV30 and TRBJ2-3, with 9 bases lining up with TRBD2. CDR1 is GTSNPN and CDR2 is SVGIG in the germline V gene (reference sequence). With V trimmed by 3 bases and J by 6 bases, 7 bases remained unmatched. CDR3 size: 14 residues. The CDR3 DNA follows: TGTGCCTGGAGGGTAGCGGGAGTATGGGATACGCAGTATTTT. Translated, it gives CAWRVAGVWDTQYF.

The chain employs TRBV27 and TRBJ2-1, with D possibly matching TRBD2 (5 bases). Trimming cost V 3 bases and J 9 bases, with 9 bases left between them. This CDR3 contains 12 residues. In germline, CDR1 is MNHEY, CDR2 SMNVEV (reference sequence). The CDR3 spells CASSFRGIEQFF. The CDR3 region has the DNA TGTGCCAGCAGTTTTCGGGGTATTGAGCAGTTCTTC.

The chain uses TRBV27 and TRBJ1-2, with D unresolved. The CDR3 contains 13 residues. Trimming stripped 6 bases from V and 7 bases from J, with 15 bases between. In germline, CDR1 is MNHEY, CDR2 SMNVEV (reference sequence). CDR3 nucleotide sequence: TGTGCCAGCAGGCGCGACATGGTGGGTGGCTACACCTTC. This sequence encodes CASRRDMVGGYTF.

V is TRBV21-1 and J is TRBJ2-7; the D call of TRBD2 is as the table states it, not checked on the DNA. TRBV21-1 is a documented pseudogene. This CDR3 spans 15 amino acids. CDR3 DNA: TGTGCCAGCAGCCCCTACCGGGGGAGAGTCTACGAGCAGTACGTC. This sequence encodes CASSPYRGRVYEQYV.

The chain carries TRBV7-2 and TRBJ2-2; a possible D gene is TRBD1 (6 bases). CDR1 is SGHTA, CDR2 FQGNSA, per germline. Between the trimmed V and J ends, which lost 5 bases and 0 bases, there was a span of 16 bases. CDR3 size: 17 residues. The CDR3 coding sequence is TGTGCCAGCAGCCCCCGACAGGTCACCTCGAACACCGGGGAGCTGTTTTTT. This translates into CASSPRQVTSNTGELFF. The variable domain in full, with the rest retrieved from reference TRBV7-2 and TRBJ2-2, is GAGVSQSPSNKVTEKGKDVELRCDPISGHTALYWYRQSLGQGLEFLIYFQGNSAPDKSGLPSDRFSAERTGGSVSTLTIQRTQQEDSAVYLCASSPRQVTSNTGELFFGEGSRLTVL.

The J gene is TRBJ1-5, the V gene TRBV21-1. TRBV21-1 is a listed pseudogene. The CDR3 totals 15 residues. The CDR3 region has the DNA TGTGCCAGCAGCAAATGGGGGGGCGCCAATCAGCCCCAGCATTTT. Protein product: CASSKWGGANQPQHF.

The chain joins TRBV27 to TRBJ1-2; unclear D gene. Trimming stripped 5 bases from V and 8 bases from J, with 9 bases between. The CDR3 covers 11 residues. Germline loops: CDR1 MNHEY, CDR2 SMNVEV (reference sequence). CDR3 amino acids: CASSRGSGYTF. CDR3 DNA sequence: TGTGCCAGCAGTAGAGGGTCGGGCTACACCTTC.

The J gene is TRBJ1-1, the V gene TRBV5-6, with D tentatively TRBD1 (6 bases). CDR1 and CDR2 from the germline V gene are SGHDT and YYEEEE. V lost 4 bases and J 1 base, leaving 11 bases between the germline ends. The CDR3 length is 14 residues. The CDR3 DNA is TGTGCCAGCAGCCCCTCGGACAGGAACACTGAAGCTTTCTTT. The encoded protein is CASSPSDRNTEAFF. The full variable domain, its missing parts supplied by reference TRBV5-6 and TRBJ1-1, is DAGVTQSPTHLIKTRGQQVTLRCSPKSGHDTVSWYQQALGQGPQFIFQYYEEEERQRGNFPDRFSGHQFPNYSSELNVNALLLGDSALYLCASSPSDRNTEAFFGQGTRLTVV.

The chain joins TRBV19 to TRBJ2-7, with 7 positions matching TRBD2. Germline assignment: CDR1 LNHDA and CDR2 SQIVND (reference sequence). The length of the CDR3 is 15 residues. J was trimmed by 3 bases and V by 5 bases; bases with no gene match: 10. DNA of the CDR3: TGTGCCAGTAGTCCGGGGCTAGCGGATAACTACGAGCAGTACTTC. It is translated as CASSPGLADNYEQYF. Filled out from reference TRBV19 and TRBJ2-7, the complete variable domain reads DGGITQSPKYLFRKEGQNVTLSCEQNLNHDAMYWYRQDPGQGLRLIYYSQIVNDFQKGDIAEGYSVSREKKESFPLTVTSAQKNPTAFYLCASSPGLADNYEQYFGPGTRLTVT.

V gene TRBV24-1 combines with J gene TRBJ2-5; TRBD2 might be the D (7 bases). Germline-derived CDR1 and CDR2 are KGHDR and SFDVKD. V was trimmed by 2 bases and J by 5 bases, leaving 17 bases between them. The length of the CDR3 is 16 residues. This chain's CDR3 is CATSDSRGGARETQYF. In DNA form, the CDR3 reads TGTGCCACCAGTGATTCGCGAGGGGGGGCGAGGGAGACCCAGTACTTC.

This chain links TRBV28 with TRBJ2-7, with 8 bases identical to TRBD1. CDR3 length: 14 residues. V shed 5 bases and J 6 bases; nucleotides not matched to a gene: 9. Germline assignment: CDR1 MDHEN and CDR2 SYDVKM. For the CDR3, the DNA is TGTGCCAGCAGTCCGGGACCCCAGGGGGCCGAGCAGTACGTC. As protein: CASSPGPQGAEQYV.

This chain links TRBV7-2 with TRBJ2-7, with 15 bases identical to TRBD2. The J segment lost 4 bases and the V segment lost 7 bases, leaving 5 bases of the junction unmatched. Germline CDR1 and CDR2: SGHTA and FQGNSA. This CDR3 contains 15 residues. The CDR3 DNA reads as TGTGCCAGCACCCCGGGACTAGCGGGAGGTTACGAGCAGTACTTC. This gives the protein CASTPGLAGGYEQYF.

The chain couples TRBV5-4 to TRBJ2-3, with TRBD1 matching 7 bases. After removal of 4 bases from V and 8 bases from J, the junction contained 10 bases not matched to a gene. Germline CDR1 is SGHNT and CDR2 is YYREEE (reference sequence). CDR3 size: 14 residues. DNA of the CDR3: TGTGCCAGCAGCCCCCGGACCAAGGGGGCTACGCAGTATTTT. Protein sequence: CASSPRTKGATQYF.

The genes are TRBV27 and TRBJ2-2; D might be TRBD1 (5 bases). The CDR3 totals 17 residues. V was shortened by 2 bases and J by 0 bases, with 13 bases between the two germline ends. The germline gives CDR1 MNHEY, CDR2 SMNVEV (reference sequence). Written as DNA, the CDR3 is TGTGCCAGCAGTTTAGGCGGACATGTTCCGAACACCGGGGAGCTGTTTTTT. Translation gives CASSLGGHVPNTGELFF.

The CDR3 region is CASSQDRGTYNEQFF. The CDR3 DNA sequence: TGCGCCAGCAGCCAAGATCGGGGGACCTACAATGAGCAGTTCTTC. This rearrangement joins TRBV4-3 to TRBJ2-1; D possibly corresponds to TRBD2 (6 bases). The CDR3 extends over 15 amino acids. V was shortened by 0 bases and J by 2 bases, with 8 bases between the two germline ends. The germline gives CDR1 LGHNA, CDR2 YSLEER.